This TCR beta chain was recorded in a study of blood T cell repertoires in COVID-19 (dated by TCRdb to about 2020). Regarding the study in general: Collaborator samples came from the United States, Italy and Spain and covered acute and convalescent phases of COVID-19. The material from the prospective study consisted of cDNA or gDNA derived from T cells, B-cell-depleted T cells, or PBMCs. Subjects who had been exposed to COVID-19, were actively infected with it, or had recovered from it provided the deeply sampled blood TCRbeta repertoires that made up the dataset. The samples were drawn from the first 160 participants of the ongoing ImmuneRACE study and from 950 to 1,500 subjects provided by 6 global collaborators. HLA class I and class II types, where available, came from metadata supplied by the sample provider rather than from assay-based typing. The repertoires were released in a freely available public database meant as a resource for research on the immune response to SARS-CoV-2. Sample metadata almost always included a de-identified subject ID, COVID-19 status, age in years and sex.

The CDR1 and CDR2 encoded by the germline V gene (reference sequence) are MNHEY and SMNVEV. The CDR3 has 16 amino acids, counting the end cysteine and phenylalanine. Only the CDR3 part of the read is kept: 48 bases, read in frame from the first base. A distance of 16 bases separates the germline ends of V and J, which lose 3 bases and 7 bases respectively. The immunoSEQ Assay, a bias-controlled multiplex PCR, was used to amplify TCRbeta CDR3 regions from genomic DNA. The authors processed their data as follows. The number of nucleated cells in each sample was estimated from the amplification of reference gene primers within the assay. Sequence reads were collapsed and filtered to measure the absolute abundance of every unique TCRbeta CDR3 rearrangement. For each sample, productive Simpson clonality was calculated by taking the square root of Simpson's diversity index across productive rearrangements. TCRdb took over this immuneACCESS table, retaining in-frame rearrangements with V and J assigned. Such tables are incomplete; in checked studies, under half of the missing clones stem from an unresolved V gene, and the remainder is unexplained. That table furnishes V, J and clone size, whereas the DNA furnished D and trimming. The sample has 200,000 to 250,000 clones on record, around 82% of them singletons. The top ten clonotypes cover roughly 13% of the sample.

Collaborating institutions collected whole blood in K2EDTA tubes following their own protocols. For TCRbeta analysis, collaborator samples were shipped as frozen whole blood, as isolated PBMCs, or as DNA extracted from either sample type. A note on this clone: Which antigen it targets is not known. No much larger clone exists at a distance of one base, and base qualities are not known.

Overall study results and their limits: Clinical and demographic metadata were provided uncurated, with the amount varying by source and participant.

The chain was built from TRBV27 and TRBJ1-6; the D gene identity is not certain. This TCR was recovered from a human donor in a cohort sampled during active COVID-19. Material: peripheral blood. The bases are TGTGCCAGCAGTTTCAACGGATTTATCGGGAATTCACCCCTCCACTTT. Its protein reads: CASSFNGFIGNSPLHF.